These T cell receptor beta chains were read from a single sample in a study of cytomegalovirus exposure and HLA in healthy donors. Produced via immunoSEQ multiplex PCR; TCRdb's table is partial and in-frame only. The table lists 80,000 or so clones, 77% of them singletons, with roughly 3% in the top ten. The sample consisted of PBMCs. The receptors shown here come from a man aged 45-65 years in good health and CMV-seropositive. Both conserved end residues are part of each CDR3. A D gene is named only where the DNA matches it firmly. A clone size is listed for some rows: how often the clone was seen (once, few, many), or a class if it is expanded.

abundance	v_gene	d_gene	j_gene	CDR3aa	CDR3nt
-	TRBV6-5	-	TRBJ2-2	CASSLGVNTGELFF	TGTGCCAGCAGCTTGGGCGTGAACACCGGGGAGCTGTTTTTT
-	TRBV7-6	-	TRBJ2-2	CASSYTPSTGELFF	TGTGCCAGCAGCTACACACCCTCCACCGGGGAGCTGTTTTTT
-	TRBV5-1	-	TRBJ2-7	CASSLAWQGDEQYF	TGCGCCAGCAGCTTGGCCTGGCAGGGCGACGAGCAGTACTTC
-	TRBV6-5	TRBD1	TRBJ2-7	CASSYRQGVSYEQYF	TGTGCCAGCAGTTACCGACAGGGGGTCTCCTACGAGCAGTACTTC
-	TRBV18	TRBD2	TRBJ2-1	CASSPYASGSYNEQFF	TGTGCCAGCTCACCTTATGCTAGCGGGAGCTACAATGAGCAGTTCTTC
few	TRBV15	TRBD2	TRBJ2-7	CATSSPQTSGSFNEQYF	TGTGCCACCAGCAGCCCACAAACTAGCGGGAGTTTCAACGAGCAGTACTTC
-	TRBV6-1	-	TRBJ2-1	CASRGAILGYNEQFF	TGTGCCAGCAGGGGGGCTATACTAGGCTACAATGAGCAGTTCTTC
-	TRBV7-9	TRBD1	TRBJ2-7	CASSPGQGEYEQYF	TGTGCCAGCAGCCCAGGACAGGGGGAATACGAGCAGTACTTC
-	TRBV19	TRBD1	TRBJ1-5	CASTYDRGHQPQHF	TGTGCCAGTACCTATGACAGGGGGCATCAGCCCCAGCATTTT
-	TRBV27	-	TRBJ2-3	CASSLTLRGGGTDTQYF	TGTGCCAGCAGTTTGACCCTCAGGGGTGGGGGCACAGATACGCAGTATTTT
-	TRBV30	-	TRBJ2-1	CAWSAGQSRYNEQFF	TGTGCCTGGAGTGCCGGACAGAGTAGGTACAATGAGCAGTTCTTC
-	TRBV6-1	-	TRBJ2-1	CASSEPPAVEQFF	TGTGCCAGCAGTGAACCCCCGGCGGTTGAGCAGTTCTTC
once	TRBV7-2	-	TRBJ2-1	CASGDTRFNEQFF	TGTGCCAGCGGGGACACTCGATTTAATGAGCAGTTCTTC
-	TRBV7-2	-	TRBJ2-3	CASSLARTQGVDTQYF	TGTGCCAGCAGCTTAGCGAGGACGCAGGGTGTAGATACGCAGTATTTT
-	TRBV7-9	TRBD1	TRBJ1-5	CSSSLALTGDQPQHF	TGTTCCAGCAGCTTAGCCCTGACAGGGGATCAGCCCCAGCATTTT
few	TRBV6-4	-	TRBJ2-4	CASSVPTGLANSQYF	TGTGCCAGCAGCGTCCCGACCGGCCTCGCGAACAGTCAGTACTTC
once	TRBV5-1	-	TRBJ2-6	CASSLDPNLLSGANGLTF	TGCGCCAGCAGCTTGGATCCAAACTTACTCTCTGGGGCCAACGGCCTGACTTTC
-	TRBV14	TRBD2	TRBJ2-3	CASSQAASGGGWDTQYF	TGTGCCAGCAGCCAAGCGGCTAGCGGTGGGGGATGGGATACGCAGTATTTT
-	TRBV19	-	TRBJ1-3	CASFQALGSAIYF	TGTGCCAGTTTTCAGGCCCTGGGGAGCGCCATATATTTT
-	TRBV9	-	TRBJ1-1	CASSVRTGTTEAFF	TGTGCCAGCAGCGTTCGTACAGGGACCACTGAAGCTTTCTTT
-	TRBV25-1	-	TRBJ1-1	CASREGTEAFF	TGTGCCAGTAGGGAGGGCACTGAAGCTTTCTTT
few	TRBV5-1	TRBD1	TRBJ2-3	CASSYNRQGATDTQYF	TGCGCCAGCAGCTACAACCGACAGGGAGCCACAGATACGCAGTATTTT
-	TRBV10-3	-	TRBJ1-2	CAISQGHSGFGGYTF	TGTGCCATCAGCCAGGGACATTCGGGCTTCGGGGGCTACACCTTC
-	TRBV7-9	TRBD1	TRBJ2-7	CASSPRDSSYEQYF	TGTGCCAGCAGCCCCAGGGACAGCTCCTACGAGCAGTACTTC
once	TRBV19	TRBD2	TRBJ2-2	CASPRTSGRLGTGELFF	TGTGCCAGTCCCCGGACTAGCGGGAGGTTAGGCACCGGGGAGCTGTTTTTT
-	TRBV6-6	-	TRBJ2-3	CASSYGDSTDTQYF	TGTGCCAGCAGTTACGGAGATAGCACAGATACGCAGTATTTT
-	TRBV7-3	-	TRBJ1-1	CASRKNLPGKAFF	TGTGCCAGCAGGAAGAATCTTCCCGGGAAAGCTTTCTTT
-	TRBV19	TRBD1	TRBJ1-5	CASSIVGTGAYQPQHF	TGTGCCAGTAGTATAGTTGGGACAGGGGCATATCAGCCCCAGCATTTT
-	TRBV7-2	TRBD1	TRBJ1-2	CASSFTGTGAYGYTF	TGTGCCAGCAGCTTCACGGGGACAGGGGCCTATGGCTACACCTTC
-	TRBV5-8	TRBD1	TRBJ1-5	CASRLKFTGTGDNQPQHF	TGTGCCAGCAGATTAAAATTTACCGGGACAGGGGATAATCAGCCCCAGCATTTT
-	TRBV18	-	TRBJ1-5	CASSQGISNQPQHF	TGTGCCAGCTCACAGGGGATTAGCAATCAGCCCCAGCATTTT
-	TRBV9	TRBD2	TRBJ2-1	CASSVGGGEHEQFF	TGTGCCAGCAGCGTAGGCGGGGGAGAGCATGAGCAGTTCTTC
-	TRBV10-3	-	TRBJ2-1	CAISGSPREYNEQFF	TGTGCCATCAGTGGTTCTCCCCGGGAATACAATGAGCAGTTCTTC
-	TRBV5-1	-	TRBJ2-3	CASSLSDYPTDTQYF	TGCGCCAGCAGCTTGTCTGACTACCCCACAGATACGCAGTATTTT
-	TRBV21-1	-	TRBJ2-6	CASSTSKGGGGANVLTF	TGTGCCAGCAGCACCTCCAAAGGTGGCGGAGGGGCCAACGTCCTGACTTTC
-	TRBV29-1	TRBD1	TRBJ2-7	CSVVTGHYEQYF	TGCAGCGTTGTGACAGGGCACTACGAGCAGTACTTC
few	TRBV28	-	TRBJ2-2	CASSSYTGELFF	TGTGCCAGCAGTTCCTACACCGGGGAGCTGTTTTTT
-	TRBV5-4	-	TRBJ2-7	CASSNPGDYEQYF	TGTGCCAGCAGCAATCCCGGGGACTACGAGCAGTACTTC
few	TRBV28	-	TRBJ1-2	CASSTRVGGYTF	TGTGCCAGCTCCACCCGGGTTGGTGGCTACACCTTC
-	TRBV9	TRBD1	TRBJ2-1	CASSVAGQEYEQFF	TGTGCCAGCAGCGTAGCTGGACAGGAATATGAGCAGTTCTTC
-	TRBV7-9	TRBD2	TRBJ2-7	CASSPGLAGHEQYF	TGTGCCAGCAGCCCCGGACTAGCGGGCCACGAGCAGTACTTC
-	TRBV7-2	TRBD2	TRBJ2-7	CASSPRLAGVGEQYF	TGTGCCAGCAGCCCCCGATTAGCGGGAGTGGGGGAGCAGTACTTC
few	TRBV7-6	-	TRBJ2-7	CASSPLATYEQYF	TGTGCCAGCAGCCCTCTAGCGACCTACGAGCAGTACTTC
few	TRBV5-1	-	TRBJ2-5	CASSLSGVETQYF	TGCGCCAGCAGCTTGTCGGGTGTGGAGACCCAGTACTTC
once	TRBV19	-	TRBJ1-5	CASSKGTNQPQHF	TGTGCCAGTAGTAAAGGGACAAATCAGCCCCAGCATTTT
-	TRBV4-2	-	TRBJ2-7	CASSQDETTLYEQYF	TGTGCCAGCAGCCAAGATGAGACTACCCTATACGAGCAGTACTTC